Listed below are T cell receptor beta chains from one sample, sequenced in a study of cytomegalovirus exposure and HLA in healthy donors. Here immunoSEQ multiplex PCR was the method, and the copy in TCRdb shows in-frame clones only, minus some. This table holds about 130,000 clones, 70% to 85% found once. Sequenced sample: PBMCs. These receptors came from a female donor in good health and CMV-seronegative. Both conserved end residues are trimmed from each CDR3. D genes are given only for firm matches.

NA	TRBV6-5	TRBJ2-2	ASSYSVLANTGELF
NA	TRBV13	TRBJ2-3	ASSLGRGSTDTQY
NA	TRBV9	TRBJ1-1	ASKEVWTFAEAF
TRBD1	TRBV7-7	TRBJ2-3	ASSLDRGSRTQY
TRBD1	TRBV7-3	TRBJ1-2	ASSHDHRGRGYT
TRBD1	TRBV28	TRBJ2-7	ASSLYGQGLYEQY
NA	TRBV11-2	TRBJ1-2	ASSQINYGYT
NA	TRBV4-3	TRBJ1-5	ASSPKYGQSVDQPQH
TRBD1	TRBV6-6	TRBJ2-4	ASKRQGGVGNIQY
TRBD1	TRBV19	TRBJ1-1	ASSFGTVNTEAF
NA	TRBV2	TRBJ1-1	ASSEVGGGIPEAF
TRBD2	TRBV6-6	TRBJ2-1	ASSREAASGNNEQF
TRBD1	TRBV18	TRBJ1-2	ASSPGTGRDGGYT
TRBD1	TRBV30	TRBJ1-2	AWIERGQMDYGYT
TRBD2	TRBV19	TRBJ2-1	ASSIAGGDYNEQF
TRBD1	TRBV28	TRBJ2-7	ASSSRGYEQY
TRBD2	TRBV15	TRBJ2-3	ATSGSGSLRDTQY
TRBD1	TRBV27	TRBJ2-7	ASSLDRGGEQY
NA	TRBV11-2	TRBJ1-3	ASSPRQVNSGNTIY
NA	TRBV29-1	TRBJ1-5	SVASQGMGQPQH
NA	TRBV5-1	TRBJ1-2	ASSSGSPPNYGCT
TRBD2	TRBV27	NA	ASSFSGKNYEQY
NA	TRBV28	TRBJ2-1	ASSLLSRGVYNEQF
TRBD1	TRBV29-1	TRBJ2-7	SAGDRSYEQY
TRBD2	TRBV10-1	TRBJ2-5	ASSDLAGDGGGQETQY
NA	TRBV28	TRBJ1-3	ASSNSGGNTIY
NA	TRBV9	TRBJ2-1	ASSVGQVNEQF
NA	TRBV5-5	TRBJ2-2	ASSNPGEGSGELF
NA	TRBV6-1	TRBJ1-3	ASSEAGSRRVSSGNTIY
NA	TRBV28	TRBJ2-4	ASSRPGPRAKNIQY
TRBD2	TRBV6-5	TRBJ2-7	ASSSLLAGSYEQY
TRBD1	TRBV5-4	TRBJ1-6	ASSLDRGNNSPLH
TRBD1	TRBV27	TRBJ2-7	ASSPGTGFPYEQY
TRBD1	TRBV28	TRBJ1-4	ASSKGGYDEKLF
TRBD2	TRBV9	TRBJ2-1	ASKRSRPKREGKNEQF
TRBD2	TRBV9	TRBJ2-7	ASSSGPSGTTYEQY
NA	TRBV7-8	TRBJ1-4	ASSLAGSLAEKLF
TRBD1	TRBV18	TRBJ2-2	ASSRWTGVGTGELF
TRBD2	TRBV30	TRBJ2-7	AWSVGLAVSYEQY
TRBD1	TRBV19	TRBJ1-1	ASSITGGSYTEAF
TRBD2	TRBV5-1	NA	ASSLSGRGPYEQY
TRBD1	TRBV11-2	TRBJ2-7	ASSLGPGGDEQY
NA	TRBV11-3	TRBJ1-1	ASSFSGESTEAF
NA	TRBV13	TRBJ2-7	ASKTRSSYEQY
TRBD1	TRBV5-1	TRBJ2-7	ASSLAPGQAYEQY